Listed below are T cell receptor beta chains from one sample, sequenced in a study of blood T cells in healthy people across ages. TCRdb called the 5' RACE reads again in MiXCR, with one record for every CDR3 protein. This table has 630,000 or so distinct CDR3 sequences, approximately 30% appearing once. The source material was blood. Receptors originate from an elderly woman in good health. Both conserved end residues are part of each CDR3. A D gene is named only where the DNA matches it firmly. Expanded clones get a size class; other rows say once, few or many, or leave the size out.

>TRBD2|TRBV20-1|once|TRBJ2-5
CSALRTSGETQYF
TGCAGTGCCCTACGGACTAGCGGGGAGACCCAGTACTTC
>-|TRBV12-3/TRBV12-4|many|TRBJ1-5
CASEKNRSYSNQPQHF
TGTGCCAGTGAAAAAAATCGATCCTATAGCAATCAGCCCCAGCATTTT
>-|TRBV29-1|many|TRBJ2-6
CSVGLAGPGANVLTF
TGCAGCGTTGGCTTAGCAGGGCCTGGGGCCAACGTCCTGACTTTC
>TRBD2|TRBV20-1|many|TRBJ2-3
CILAGRTDTQYF
TGCATCTTAGCGGGGCGCACAGATACGCAGTATTTT
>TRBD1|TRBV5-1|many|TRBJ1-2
CASSSRTGVYGYTF
TGCGCCAGCAGCTCTAGGACAGGGGTCTATGGCTACACCTTC
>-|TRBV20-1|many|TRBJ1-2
CSARVPGALGGYTF
TGCAGTGCTAGAGTTCCAGGGGCCTTAGGTGGCTACACCTTC
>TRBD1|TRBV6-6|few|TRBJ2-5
CASSYPGQSETQYF
TGTGCCAGCAGTTACCCGGGACAGAGTGAGACCCAGTACTTC
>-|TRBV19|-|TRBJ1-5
CASSPDRLDVSSNQPQHF
TGTGCCAGTAGCCCTGACAGATTGGATGTATCCAGCAATCAGCCCCAGCATTTT
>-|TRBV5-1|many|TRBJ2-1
CASSFRGAYNEQFF
TGCGCCAGCAGCTTCCGGGGTGCCTACAATGAGCAGTTCTTC
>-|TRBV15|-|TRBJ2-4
CATSREAGGHENIQYF
TGTGCCACCAGCAGAGAGGCAGGGGGGCACGAAAACATTCAGTACTTC
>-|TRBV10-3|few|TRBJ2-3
CAISALFPNTDTQYF
TGTGCCATCAGTGCTTTGTTCCCGAACACAGATACGCAGTATTTT
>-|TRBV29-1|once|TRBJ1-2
CSVLDAAESDYGYTF
TGCAGCGTTCTTGATGCGGCGGAGTCGGACTATGGCTACACCTTC
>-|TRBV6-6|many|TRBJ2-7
CASRVTGSSYEQYF
TGTGCCAGTCGGGTAACTGGGAGCTCCTACGAGCAGTACTTC
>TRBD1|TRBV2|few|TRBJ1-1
CASSPGTGKERMNTEAFF
TGTGCCAGCAGCCCCGGGACAGGGAAAGAACGCATGAACACTGAAGCTTTCTTT
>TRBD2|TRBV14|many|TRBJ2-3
CASSPPGLARTDTQYF
TGTGCCAGCAGCCCACCGGGACTAGCGCGCACAGATACGCAGTATTTT
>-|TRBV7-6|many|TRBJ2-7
CASSLDAARNEQYF
TGTGCCAGCAGCTTAGACGCCGCCCGGAACGAGCAGTACTTC
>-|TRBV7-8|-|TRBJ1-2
CASSLGWGGRNYGYTF
TGTGCCAGCAGCTTAGGGTGGGGGGGCAGGAACTATGGCTACACCTTC
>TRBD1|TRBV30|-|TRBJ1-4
CAWSALTGREKLFF
TGTGCCTGGAGTGCATTGACAGGGCGGGAAAAACTGTTTTTT
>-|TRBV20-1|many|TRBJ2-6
CSAVDRGGNVLTF
TGCAGTGCTGTCGACCGGGGAGGCAACGTCCTGACTTTC
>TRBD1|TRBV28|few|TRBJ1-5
CASSPGGGRSNQPQHF
TGTGCCAGCAGTCCAGGGGGGGGTCGTAGCAATCAGCCCCAGCATTTT
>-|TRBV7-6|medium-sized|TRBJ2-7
CASSLSDLEQYF
TGTGCCAGCAGCTTAAGCGATCTAGAGCAGTACTTC
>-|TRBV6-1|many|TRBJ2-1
CASTSFVGEQFF
TGTGCCAGCACCTCGTTCGTGGGTGAGCAGTTCTTC
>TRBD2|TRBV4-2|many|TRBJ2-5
CASSQDGGANQETQYF
TGTGCCAGCAGCCAAGACGGGGGGGCAAACCAAGAGACCCAGTACTTC
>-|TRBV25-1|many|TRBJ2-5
CASRRGSQETQYF
TGTGCCTCTAGGAGGGGATCCCAAGAGACCCAGTACTTC
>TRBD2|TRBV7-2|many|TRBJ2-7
CASSSLAGGYNEQYF
TGTGCCAGCAGCTCCCTAGCGGGGGGGTACAATGAGCAGTACTTC
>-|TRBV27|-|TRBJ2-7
CANSLKTLQGKYNEQYF
TGTGCCAACAGTTTAAAGACCCTGCAGGGAAAGTACAATGAGCAGTACTTC
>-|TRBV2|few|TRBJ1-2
CASRGEQGRRDGYTF
TGTGCCAGCCGAGGGGAACAGGGCCGGAGGGATGGCTACACCTTC